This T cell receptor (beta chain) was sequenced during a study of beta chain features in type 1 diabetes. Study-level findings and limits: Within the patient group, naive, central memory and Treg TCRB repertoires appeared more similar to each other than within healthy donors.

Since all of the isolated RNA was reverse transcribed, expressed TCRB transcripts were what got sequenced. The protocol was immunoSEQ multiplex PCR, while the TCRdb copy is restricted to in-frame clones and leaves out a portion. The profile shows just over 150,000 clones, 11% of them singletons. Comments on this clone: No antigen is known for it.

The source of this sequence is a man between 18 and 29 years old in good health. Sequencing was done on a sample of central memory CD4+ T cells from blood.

For the CDR3, the DNA is TGTGCCAGCAGTGAAACAGGGGGACCTGACATTCAGTACTTC. Translated: CASSETGGPDIQYF. The chain uses TRBV6-1 and TRBJ2-4, with TRBD1 matching 8 bases. Germline V gene data show CDR1 as MNHNS and CDR2 as SASEGT. V lost 2 bases, J lost 8 bases, and 5 bases stayed unmatched. The length of the CDR3 is 14 residues.